Listed below are T cell receptor beta chains from one sample, sequenced in a study of cytomegalovirus exposure and HLA in healthy donors. Produced via immunoSEQ multiplex PCR; TCRdb's table is partial and in-frame only. The data show about 110,000 clones, 88% seen once. Sequences were obtained from PBMCs. The receptors shown here come from a young woman in good health and CMV-seronegative. The CDR3 runs from the conserved cysteine through the conserved F or W. Each record gives: J gene, V gene, CDR3 protein.

j_call: TRBJ2-3
v_call: TRBV4-3
cdr3_aa: CASSQDRESTQYF

j_call: TRBJ1-1
v_call: TRBV7-9
cdr3_aa: CASSQSSSLYTEAFF

j_call: TRBJ2-5
v_call: TRBV7-6
cdr3_aa: CASSQGLAGGETQYF

j_call: TRBJ1-1
v_call: TRBV5-1
cdr3_aa: CASSLAPGDTEAFF

j_call: TRBJ1-1
v_call: TRBV5-4
cdr3_aa: CATRGGGMNTEAFF

j_call: TRBJ1-1
v_call: TRBV29-1
cdr3_aa: CSVGGGGAFF

j_call: TRBJ1-1
v_call: TRBV10-3
cdr3_aa: CAISSQGDTEAFF

j_call: TRBJ2-7
v_call: TRBV7-9
cdr3_aa: CASSLRAGGADEQYF

j_call: TRBJ1-2
v_call: TRBV9
cdr3_aa: CASRGQGVFGYTF

j_call: TRBJ1-4
v_call: TRBV5-4
cdr3_aa: CASSSSATNEKLFF

j_call: TRBJ1-3
v_call: TRBV7-8
cdr3_aa: CASSFGESGNTIYF

j_call: TRBJ2-7
v_call: TRBV7-3
cdr3_aa: CASSLTSGWVEQYF

j_call: TRBJ1-5
v_call: TRBV30
cdr3_aa: CAWNFRGGNQPQHF

j_call: TRBJ2-5
v_call: TRBV4-1
cdr3_aa: CASSQDELVKTQYF

j_call: TRBJ2-3
v_call: TRBV4-3
cdr3_aa: CASSRVLSTGSTDTQYF

j_call: TRBJ1-5
v_call: TRBV18
cdr3_aa: CASSAGEGGNQPQHF

j_call: TRBJ2-2
v_call: TRBV27
cdr3_aa: CASRPGTGLAGELFF

j_call: TRBJ2-6
v_call: TRBV21-1
cdr3_aa: CASRRLSGRRTQASGGANVLTF

j_call: TRBJ2-1
v_call: TRBV5-6
cdr3_aa: CASSLGLVGSNEQFF

j_call: TRBJ1-2
v_call: TRBV2
cdr3_aa: CASSEETGGIMHGYTF

j_call: TRBJ2-1
v_call: TRBV13
cdr3_aa: CASSLGGYNEQFF

j_call: TRBJ2-7
v_call: TRBV5-4
cdr3_aa: CASSLDSPYEQYF

j_call: TRBJ2-7
v_call: TRBV18
cdr3_aa: CASSPPLGTDSSYEQYF

j_call: TRBJ1-1
v_call: TRBV5-1
cdr3_aa: CASSLGGEAFF

j_call: TRBJ2-1
v_call: TRBV2
cdr3_aa: CASRRGIDNEQFF

j_call: TRBJ2-3
v_call: TRBV25-1
cdr3_aa: CASSRRIGGGTDTQYF

j_call: TRBJ2-7
v_call: TRBV27
cdr3_aa: CASSLYAPASGGPLYEQYF

j_call: TRBJ2-7
v_call: TRBV7-3
cdr3_aa: CASSLMAGGSYEQYF

j_call: TRBJ2-2
v_call: TRBV4-1
cdr3_aa: CASSQEPPSVYTGELFF

j_call: TRBJ2-1
v_call: TRBV27
cdr3_aa: CASSVRVTTYNEQFF

j_call: TRBJ2-2
v_call: TRBV30
cdr3_aa: CAGAPDIRRGVNTGELFF

j_call: TRBJ2-1
v_call: TRBV30
cdr3_aa: CAWSVGGEQFF

j_call: TRBJ2-1
v_call: TRBV2
cdr3_aa: CASSELTGLYNEQFF

j_call: TRBJ2-7
v_call: TRBV7-6
cdr3_aa: CASSLSELSSYEQYF

j_call: TRBJ2-1
v_call: TRBV30
cdr3_aa: CAWNDGTGLYNEQFF

j_call: TRBJ2-1
v_call: TRBV5-6
cdr3_aa: CASSLRPSGFHNEQFF

j_call: TRBJ1-1
v_call: TRBV29-1
cdr3_aa: CSAGQGALNTEAFF

j_call: TRBJ2-1
v_call: TRBV27
cdr3_aa: CASTRLAGNNEQFF

j_call: TRBJ2-5
v_call: TRBV30
cdr3_aa: CAWKVKGLRRGEETQYF

j_call: TRBJ2-3
v_call: TRBV18
cdr3_aa: CASSPETSWSIDTQYF

j_call: TRBJ2-4
v_call: TRBV25-1
cdr3_aa: CASSARQGLAKNIQYF

j_call: TRBJ1-3
v_call: TRBV6-5
cdr3_aa: CASSYSDRLSGNTIYF